One sample yielded the 8 T cell receptor beta chains listed below, sequenced in a study of T cells in Graves' hyperthyroidism and ophthalmopathy. Amplified TCR beta CDR3 regions derived from RNA transcripts. The primer set for the first-round RT-PCR of the TCR CDR3 was HTBI. MiXCR, run by TCRdb on the multiplex PCR reads, gives a single entry per CDR3 protein. The sample shows a few hundred thousand distinct CDR3 sequences, roughly a sixth of them seen only once. The sequenced sample consisted of blood. Source of these receptors: a woman between 25 and 40 years old with Graves' ophthalmopathy.

The sample holds a few counts of this clonotype. The chain couples TRBV20-1 to TRBJ2-2; D gene unclear. Germline V gene sequence: CDR1 DFQATT, CDR2 SNEGSKA (reference sequence). V lost 4 bases and J lost 8, with 17 bases in between. This CDR3 region has 14 residues. As DNA, the CDR3 is TGCAGTGCTACCCCGACCGATTCTGGTGGGGAGCTGTTTTTT. Its protein is CSATPTDSGGELFF.

This clonotype was detected only a few times. CDR3 residues: CASSVRPNTGELFF. CDR3 coding DNA: TGTGCCAGCAGCGTGCGGCCCAACACCGGGGAGCTGTTTTTT. This rearrangement joins TRBV6-2 or TRBV6-3 to TRBJ2-2; no clear D gene. Per the germline V gene, CDR1 is MNHEY and CDR2 is SVGEGT. V lost 6 bases and J lost 2, with 10 bases in between. The CDR3 extends over 14 amino acids.

The chain recombines TRBV7-9 with TRBJ2-4, with D possibly TRBD1 on 5 matching bases. Trimming pared 5 bases from V and 3 bases from J, leaving 23 bases between. The CDR3 spans 18 residues. Germline V gives CDR1 SEHNR, CDR2 FQNEAQ (reference sequence). The chain's CDR3 is CASSPSGASSSGKNIQYF. Written as DNA, the CDR3 is TGTGCCAGCAGCCCTAGTGGGGCAAGTTCGTCCGGCAAAAACATTCAGTACTTC.

In this sample, this clonotype turned up a few times. The chain has TRBV15 and TRBJ1-1, with TRBD1 identical over 7 bases. Germline V gene lookup returns CDR1 LNHNV and CDR2 YYDKDF (reference sequence). Trimming at V came to 5 bases and at J to 1 base, leaving 4 bases not matched to a gene. This CDR3 comprises 14 residues. DNA of the CDR3: TGTGCCACCAGCCCCCGGGACAGGAACACTGAAGCTTTCTTT. It is translated as CATSPRDRNTEAFF.

The chain joins TRBV6-5 to TRBJ2-1, with 14 bases aligning to TRBD2. The CDR3 runs 17 residues. With V trimmed by 0 bases and J by 8 bases, 6 bases remained unmatched. The germline gives CDR1 MNHEY, CDR2 SVGAGI. The CDR3 loop reads CASSYSGLAGDYHEQFF. The CDR3 nucleotides are TGTGCCAGCAGTTACTCGGGACTAGCGGGAGACTATCATGAGCAGTTCTTC.

This clonotype was counted between two and nine times. The chain couples TRBV24-1 to TRBJ2-1; TRBD2 aligns across 10 bases. The V gene end was trimmed by 1 base and the J gene end by 8 bases; junction bases not matched to a gene: 10. The V gene's germline CDR1 is KGHDR and CDR2 SFDVKD. This CDR3 is 17 amino acids long. The chain's CDR3 is CATSDFWSSGRIYEQFF. In DNA, the CDR3 is TGTGCCACCAGTGATTTCTGGTCTAGCGGGAGAATCTATGAGCAGTTCTTC.

The rearrangement links TRBV28 to TRBJ1-4, with 7 bases lining up with TRBD1. Germline CDR1 MDHEN, CDR2 SYDVKM. The CDR3 has 15 amino acids. The V gene end was trimmed by 4 bases and the J gene end by 6 bases; junction bases not matched to a gene: 8. CDR3: CASSSIRGGDEKLFF. The CDR3 DNA reads TGTGCCAGCAGTTCGATCAGGGGGGGAGATGAAAAACTGTTTTTT. Variable domain in full (rest from reference TRBV28 and TRBJ1-4): DVKVTQSSRYLVKRTGEKVFLECVQDMDHENMFWYRQDPGLGLRLIYFSYDVKMKEKGDIPEGYSVSREKKERFSLILESASTNQTSMYLCASSSIRGGDEKLFFGSGTQLSVL.

This clonotype was found a few times. The chain couples TRBV5-1 to TRBJ2-2; 7 nucleotides line up with TRBD1. V was pared by 5 bases and J by 2 bases, with 12 bases of the junction left unmatched. The CDR3 consists of 17 residues. CDR1 SGHRS and CDR2 YFSETQ come from the germline V gene. The CDR3 loop is CASRVTTGNGNTGELFF. The CDR3 coding sequence is TGCGCCAGCAGGGTTACGACAGGGAATGGCAACACCGGGGAGCTGTTTTTT.